Below, one TCR beta chain is given with its context. Antigen specificity is unknown. The germline V and J ends were trimmed by 3 bases and 7 bases, with 16 bases remaining between them. Germline CDR1 is ENHRY and CDR2 is SYGVKD. CDR3 size: 14 residues. The data were taken from a study of regulatory T cells in long-lasting Graves disease. Findings and caveats of the study: Favored gene segments in persistent disease were TRBV28, TRBJ1-2 and TRBJ2-5. Examination was confined to peripheral blood, excluding thyroid tissue.

Time point specified: persistent/refractory GD, antithyroid drugs over 5 years with positive TRAb. PBMCs provided the RNA from which the TCR library was made. Diagnosing Graves' disease relied on the American Thyroid Association guidelines. For TCR beta, libraries came from iRepertoire HTBI primers and Arm-PCR of CDR3 regions. Original processing notes: Samples collectively showed 62 TRBV and 14 TRBJ segments. TCRdb re-analysed the multiplex PCR reads in MiXCR, keeping a single row per CDR3 protein. It is TCRdb's table, rather than the study itself, that gives the V and J calls and clone size. The table has 500,000 to 800,000 distinct CDR3 sequences, about 30% seen once.

The clonotype comes from a female donor with Graves disease. This sequence joins TRBV10-3 and TRBJ2-7; the D is unclear. Sequences were derived from peripheral blood mononuclear cells (PBMCs), sampled when the disease was refractory, from a patient treated with antithyroid drugs. The CDR3 protein is CAISDFPTAREQYF. DNA for the CDR3: TGTGCCATCAGTGATTTCCCCACGGCGCGGGAGCAGTACTTC.